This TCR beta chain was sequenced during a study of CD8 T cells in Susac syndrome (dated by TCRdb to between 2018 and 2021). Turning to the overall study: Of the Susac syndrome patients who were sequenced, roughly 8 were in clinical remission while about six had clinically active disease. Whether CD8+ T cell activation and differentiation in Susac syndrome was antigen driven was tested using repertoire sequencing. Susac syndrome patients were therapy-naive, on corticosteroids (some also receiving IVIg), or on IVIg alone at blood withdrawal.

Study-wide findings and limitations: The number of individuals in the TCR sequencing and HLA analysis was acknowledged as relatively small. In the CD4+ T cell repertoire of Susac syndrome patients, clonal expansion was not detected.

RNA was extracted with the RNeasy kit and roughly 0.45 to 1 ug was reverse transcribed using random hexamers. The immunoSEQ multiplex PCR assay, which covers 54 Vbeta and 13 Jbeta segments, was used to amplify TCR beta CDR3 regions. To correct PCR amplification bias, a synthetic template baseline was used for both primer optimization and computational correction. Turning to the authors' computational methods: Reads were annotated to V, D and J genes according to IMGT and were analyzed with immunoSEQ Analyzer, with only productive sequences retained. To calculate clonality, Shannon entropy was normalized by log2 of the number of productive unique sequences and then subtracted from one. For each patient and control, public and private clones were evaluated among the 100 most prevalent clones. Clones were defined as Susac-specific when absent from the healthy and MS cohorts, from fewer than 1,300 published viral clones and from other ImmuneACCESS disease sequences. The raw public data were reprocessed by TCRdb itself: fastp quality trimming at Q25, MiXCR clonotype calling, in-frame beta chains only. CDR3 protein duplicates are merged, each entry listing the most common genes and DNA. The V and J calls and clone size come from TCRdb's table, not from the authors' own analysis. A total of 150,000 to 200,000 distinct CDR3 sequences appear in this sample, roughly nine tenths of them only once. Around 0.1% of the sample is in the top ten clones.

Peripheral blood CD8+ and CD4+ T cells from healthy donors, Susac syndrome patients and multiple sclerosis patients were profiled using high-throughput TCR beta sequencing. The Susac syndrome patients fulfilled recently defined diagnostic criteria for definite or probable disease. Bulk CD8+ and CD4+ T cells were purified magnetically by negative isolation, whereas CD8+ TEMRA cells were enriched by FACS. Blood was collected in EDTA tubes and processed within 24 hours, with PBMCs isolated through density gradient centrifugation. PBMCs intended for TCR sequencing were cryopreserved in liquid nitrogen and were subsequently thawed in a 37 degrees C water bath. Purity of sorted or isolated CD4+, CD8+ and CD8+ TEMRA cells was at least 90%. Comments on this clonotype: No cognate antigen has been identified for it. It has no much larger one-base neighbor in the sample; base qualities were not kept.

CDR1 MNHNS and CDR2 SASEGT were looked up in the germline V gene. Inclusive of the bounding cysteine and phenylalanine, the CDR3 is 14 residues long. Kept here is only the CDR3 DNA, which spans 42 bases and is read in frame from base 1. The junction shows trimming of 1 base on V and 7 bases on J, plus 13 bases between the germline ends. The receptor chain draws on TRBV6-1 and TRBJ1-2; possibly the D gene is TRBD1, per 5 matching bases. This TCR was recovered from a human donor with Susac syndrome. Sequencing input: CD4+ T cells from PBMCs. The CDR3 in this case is CASSEDARAVGYTF. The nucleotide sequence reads TGTGCCAGCAGTGAAGATGCCAGGGCAGTTGGCTACACCTTC.